This T cell receptor (beta chain) was identified during a study of technical replicates of blood from a handful of donors. Method: immunoSEQ multiplex PCR; TCRdb's copy keeps in-frame clones and lacks some. The sample has roughly 71,000 clones, 94% seen once. CDR3 length: 14 amino acids. V was cut by 4 bases and J by 0 bases, with 8 bases left in between. CDR1 is SGHRS, CDR2 YFSETQ, per germline. The receptor's source is a human donor in good health. The sequencing sample was made of T cells isolated from PBMCs. V and J are TRBV5-1 and TRBJ2-1; no reliable D call. CDR3 amino acids: CASSPVSSYNEQFF. Here the CDR3 DNA reads TGCGCCAGCAGCCCGGTTAGCTCCTACAATGAGCAGTTCTTC.